This passage covers 21 T cell receptor beta chains from one sample sequenced in a study of blood T cell repertoires in COVID-19. Clones were sequenced by immunoSEQ multiplex PCR, and TCRdb holds only the in-frame ones, with some missing. The repertoire has about 120,000 clones, about 85% of them found once; the top ten carry 3% to 5%. Sequencing was carried out using peripheral blood. These receptors were collected from a man aged 55 to 69 with acute or convalescent COVID-19.

The chain is built from TRBV3-1 (or the pseudogene TRBV3-2) and TRBJ2-7; 16 bases line up with TRBD2. V was pared by 8 bases and J by 4 bases, with 5 bases of the junction left unmatched. The CDR3 is made up of 15 amino acids. Germline V gene data show CDR1 as LGHDT and CDR2 as YNNKEL (reference sequence). The CDR3 loop is CASAPGLAGGYEQYF. DNA of the CDR3: TGTGCCAGCGCTCCGGGACTAGCGGGAGGGTACGAGCAGTACTTC.

The V and J genes are TRBV18 and TRBJ1-5; TRBD1 might be the D (5 bases). The CDR3 covers 15 residues. From germline, CDR1 is KGHSH and CDR2 LQKENI. Trimming stripped 2 bases from V and 0 bases from J, with 8 bases between. DNA of the CDR3: TGTGCCAGCTCACCAGGGGCTAATAGCAATCAGCCCCAGCATTTT. It codes for CASSPGANSNQPQHF.

This clone was counted once. At one boundary the junction diverges from the germline segment, which might be a read error. The chain joins TRBV18 to TRBJ1-1; 7 bases match TRBD1. CDR1 and CDR2 (germline): KGHSH, LQKENI. The CDR3 extends over 15 amino acids. The CDR3 reads CAGSPPQGLNTEAFF. The CDR3 DNA is TGTGCCGGCTCGCCTCCACAGGGGTTGAACACTGAAGCTTTCTTT.

The J gene is TRBJ1-2, the V gene TRBV27, with D possibly being TRBD1 (6 bases). Trimming left V 6 bases short and J 8 bases short, with 13 bases between. CDR3 length equals 12 residues. The germline gives CDR1 MNHEY, CDR2 SMNVEV (reference sequence). The CDR3 nucleotides are TGTGCCAGCAGGACTTGGGGGGGCGGCTACACCTTC. Its protein is CASRTWGGGYTF.

J is TRBJ2-7 and V is TRBV7-6; a possible D gene is TRBD1 (5 bases). Trimming removed 4 bases from V and 1 base from J, with 14 bases in between. The CDR3 loop spans 15 amino acids. The germline V gene has CDR1 SGHVS and CDR2 FNYEAQ. The CDR3 nucleotides are TGTGCCAGCAGCTCTATCGATCAGGGATCCTACGAGCAGTACTTC. Its translation: CASSSIDQGSYEQYF.

This clone has only a few counts. The rearrangement links TRBV7-2 to TRBJ2-5, with 11 positions matching TRBD1. The length of the CDR3 is 15 residues. Per germline, CDR1 SGHTA and CDR2 FQGNSA. The trim removed 5 bases at V and 2 bases at J, leaving 4 bases unmatched. The CDR3 sequence: CASSLDRGRQETQYF. CDR3 DNA: TGTGCCAGCAGCCTGGACAGGGGGCGGCAAGAGACCCAGTACTTC.

The chain has TRBV19 and TRBJ1-5; D gene unclear. V lost 6 bases and J 2 bases, leaving 11 bases between the germline ends. The CDR3 runs to 14 residues. CDR1 and CDR2 (germline): LNHDA, SQIVND (reference sequence). In DNA, the CDR3 is TGTGCCAGTAGGGGCATAATGGGCAATCAGCCCCAGCATTTT. Translating it yields CASRGIMGNQPQHF.

V gene TRBV7-2 combines with J gene TRBJ2-1, with D maybe TRBD1 (7 bases). V was trimmed by 1 base and J by 9 bases, leaving 10 bases between them. The CDR3 totals 13 residues. Germline CDR1 is SGHTA and CDR2 is FQGNSA. CDR3 bases: TGTGCCAGCAGCTTAGACAGGGGAGGTGAGCAGTTCTTC. This gives the protein CASSLDRGGEQFF.

The chain carries TRBV5-1 and TRBJ2-5; weak D call: TRBD2 (6 bases). Germline V gene lookup returns CDR1 SGHRS and CDR2 YFSETQ. Trimming took off 3 bases at V and 5 bases at J, with 11 bases between the two ends. This CDR3 contains 13 residues. The CDR3 DNA reads TGCGCCAGCAGCTGGGGGGTAGGGGAGACCCAGTACTTC. This gives the protein CASSWGVGETQYF.

This clone was counted between two and nine times. The chain uses TRBV28 and TRBJ1-5, with D perhaps matching TRBD1 (6 bases). The V gene lost 7 bases and the J gene lost 9 bases, with 22 bases spanning the gap. This CDR3 contains 15 residues. Germline V CDR1 and CDR2: MDHEN, SYDVKM. CDR3 in DNA: TGTGCCAGCACCCAGCGTTGGGGGCGCCGTGGGCCCCAGCATTTT. It translates to CASTQRWGRRGPQHF.

CDR3 nucleotide sequence: TGTGCCAGCAGTTTAGTGGGACAGGGGGCGGTGGGCACTGAAGCTTTCTTT. Amino acids: CASSLVGQGAVGTEAFF. The V and J genes are TRBV27 and TRBJ1-1; 12 nucleotides match TRBD1. The germline CDR1 and CDR2 sequences are MNHEY and SMNVEV (reference sequence). V was clipped by 2 bases and J by 4 bases; unmatched bases: 8. The CDR3 is 17 amino acids.

The CDR3 sequence: CASSPLYEQYF. The CDR3 nucleotides are TGCGCCAGCAGCCCACTATACGAGCAGTACTTC. The gene calls are TRBV4-3 and TRBJ2-7; no definite D call. The V gene lost 4 bases and the J gene lost 4 bases, with 5 bases spanning the gap. The CDR3 extends over 11 amino acids. Germline V gives CDR1 LGHNA, CDR2 YSLEER.

This clone was seen a single time. The rearrangement uses TRBV19 and TRBJ2-5, with TRBD1 identical over 8 bases. Germline V gene data show CDR1 as LNHDA and CDR2 as SQIVND (reference sequence). The CDR3 has 15 residues. Trimming cost V 4 bases and J 0 bases; bases outside gene matches: 4. In nucleotides, the CDR3 is TGTGCCAGTAGTACCCGGGACAGGAACCAAGAGACCCAGTACTTC. Translation: CASSTRDRNQETQYF.

The chain couples TRBV9 to TRBJ1-1; 7 bases agree with TRBD1. The CDR3 is made up of 15 amino acids. Per the germline V gene, CDR1 is SGDLS and CDR2 is YYNGEE. Trimming took 2 bases from V and 4 from J; bases not matched to a gene: 8. The CDR3 DNA reads TGTGCCAGCAGCGTCCTCTCGACAGGGACCACTGAAGCTTTCTTT. Its translation is CASSVLSTGTTEAFF.

The V call is TRBV6-2 or TRBV6-3, the J call TRBJ2-7, with TRBD1 matching over 8 bases. V shed 2 bases, J shed 2 bases, and the junction held 2 bases outside the gene matches. The CDR3 covers 14 residues. CDR1 is MNHEY, CDR2 SVGEGT, per germline. CDR3 nucleotides: TGTGCCAGCAGTTACCCCAGGGGGCCCTACGAGCAGTACTTC. It is translated as CASSYPRGPYEQYF.

The gene calls are TRBV12-3 or TRBV12-4 and TRBJ2-5; D may be TRBD1 (5 bases). Trimming removed 3 bases at V and 5 bases at J, with 7 bases between. This CDR3 spans 12 amino acids. The CDR3 here is CASSLQGETQYF. As DNA, the CDR3 is TGTGCCAGCAGTTTGCAGGGCGAGACCCAGTACTTC.

The chain joins TRBV9 to TRBJ2-1, with 7 bases identical to TRBD2. The V and J ends lost 1 base and 10 bases, in that order; junction bases with no gene match: 14. Germline V lookup: CDR1 SGDLS, CDR2 YYNGEE. There are 16 residues in the CDR3. CDR3 DNA: TGTGCCAGCAGCGTAAGCGGGAAAGGACAAGTACTGGAGCAGTTCTTC. Translated: CASSVSGKGQVLEQFF.

The V call is TRBV30, the J call TRBJ1-6; 7 nucleotides match TRBD1. The CDR3 extends over 15 amino acids. Unmatched junction bases numbered 6, after V lost 0 bases and J lost 7 bases. The germline CDR1 and CDR2 sequences are GTSNPN and SVGIG (reference sequence). In DNA form, the CDR3 reads TGTGCCTGGAGTGTGGGCAGGGGGACAAATTCACCCCTCCACTTT. Residues: CAWSVGRGTNSPLHF. Variable domain in full (rest from reference TRBV30 and TRBJ1-6): SQTIHQWPATLVQPVGSPLSLECTVEGTSNPNLYWYRQAAGRGLQLLFYSVGIGQISSEVPQNLSASRPQDRQFILSSKKLLLSDSGFYLCAWSVGRGTNSPLHFGNGTRLTVT.

The chain is built from TRBV27 and TRBJ1-2; 10 bases agree with TRBD1. The CDR3 loop spans 14 amino acids. With 5 bases clipped from V and 6 bases from J, the junction kept 6 bases outside the gene matches. Germline V gene sequence: CDR1 MNHEY, CDR2 SMNVEV (reference sequence). The CDR3 here is CASSPRQGADGYTF. The CDR3 DNA is TGTGCCAGCAGTCCGCGACAGGGGGCTGATGGCTACACCTTC.

This clone was seen a few times. The chain has TRBV7-2 and TRBJ1-2; 7 nucleotides line up with TRBD1. After removal of 5 bases from V and 6 bases from J, the junction contained 9 bases not matched to a gene. CDR1 SGHTA and CDR2 FQGNSA come from the germline V gene. The CDR3 sequence is 14 residues long. CDR3 DNA: TGTGCCAGCAGCCTTTCCAGGGGGTCTGATGGCTACACCTTC. Amino acids: CASSLSRGSDGYTF.

This rearrangement joins TRBV6-1 to TRBJ1-4; D is unclear. Germline CDR1 MNHNS, CDR2 SASEGT. CDR3 length: 19 amino acids. V was shortened by 2 bases and J by 0 bases, with 19 bases between the two germline ends. The DNA for the CDR3 is TGTGCCAGCAGTGAATGGTTAGTAGCGGCAACTTCAACTAATGAAAAACTGTTTTTT. It encodes CASSEWLVAATSTNEKLFF.